This T cell receptor beta chain was sequenced during a study of response to subunit inactivated influenza vaccine. Each CDR3 protein is one row after TCRdb ran MiXCR on the RT-PCR reads. In the table there are about 500,000 distinct CDR3 sequences, about 17% of which are singletons. Germline CDR1 SGHRS, CDR2 YFSETQ. The CDR3 is 13 residues long. Trimming pared 1 base from V and 8 bases from J, leaving 10 bases between. This clonotype appeared a few times. Its antigen remains unknown. Findings and caveats of the study: Authors suggested each seasonal influenza vaccination recruits few new T cells.

This clonotype was sampled from a man aged 50 to 69 who received an inactivated influenza vaccine. Sequenced here: CD4+ T cells sorted from PBMCs, sampled around 25 months after vaccination. J is TRBJ2-1 and V is TRBV5-1; possible D gene TRBD2, 6 bases. The CDR3 sequence: CASSLRRAHEQFF. The DNA of the CDR3 is TGCGCCAGCAGCTTGCGGAGGGCCCATGAGCAGTTCTTC.